A single sample gave rise to the 2 T cell receptor beta chains below, sequenced in a study of monozygotic twins with cystic fibrosis. The method was immunoSEQ multiplex PCR; TCRdb's version includes in-frame clones alone and lacks a portion of them. The sample records approximately 20,000 clones, around 98% being singletons. The sequencing input was blood. The source of these receptors is a girl between 5 and 17 years old with cystic fibrosis.

This chain joins TRBV9 and TRBJ2-1; 9 bases fit TRBD2. V dropped 0 bases and J dropped 3; count of bases not matched to a gene: 7. The CDR3 spans 17 residues. CDR1 is SGDLS, CDR2 YYNGEE, per germline. CDR3 region: CASSVDVWREGYNEQFF. DNA of the CDR3: TGTGCCAGCAGCGTAGATGTGTGGCGGGAGGGCTACAATGAGCAGTTCTTC.

The DNA for the CDR3 is TGCGCCAGCAGCCTGATGGGGGATAATGAAAAACTGTTTTTT. Translated: CASSLMGDNEKLFF. The chain joins TRBV4-3 to TRBJ1-4; a possible D gene is TRBD1 (5 bases). The V gene's germline CDR1 is LGHNA and CDR2 YSLEER. CDR3 length equals 14 residues. V gave up 4 bases and J gave up 4 bases, with 10 bases separating them.